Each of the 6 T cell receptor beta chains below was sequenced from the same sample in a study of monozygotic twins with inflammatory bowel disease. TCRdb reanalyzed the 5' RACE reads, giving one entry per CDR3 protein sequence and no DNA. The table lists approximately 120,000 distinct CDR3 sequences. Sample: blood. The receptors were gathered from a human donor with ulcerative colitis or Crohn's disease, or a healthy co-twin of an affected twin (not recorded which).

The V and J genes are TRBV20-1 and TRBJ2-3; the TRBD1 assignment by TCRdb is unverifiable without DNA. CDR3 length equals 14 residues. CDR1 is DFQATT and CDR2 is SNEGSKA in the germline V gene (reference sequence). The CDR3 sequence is CSAAGTGLADTQYF.

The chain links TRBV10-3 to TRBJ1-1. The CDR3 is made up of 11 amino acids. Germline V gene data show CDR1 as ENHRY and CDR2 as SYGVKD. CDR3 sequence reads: CAISETAEAFF.

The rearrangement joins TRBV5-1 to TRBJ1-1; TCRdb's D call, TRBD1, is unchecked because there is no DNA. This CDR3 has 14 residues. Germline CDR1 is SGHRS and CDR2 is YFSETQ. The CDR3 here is CASSLHRGNTEAFF.

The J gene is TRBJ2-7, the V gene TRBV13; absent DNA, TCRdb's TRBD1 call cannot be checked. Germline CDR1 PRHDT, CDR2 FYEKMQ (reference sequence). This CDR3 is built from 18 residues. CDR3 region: CASSLGLSNRDWVYEQYF.

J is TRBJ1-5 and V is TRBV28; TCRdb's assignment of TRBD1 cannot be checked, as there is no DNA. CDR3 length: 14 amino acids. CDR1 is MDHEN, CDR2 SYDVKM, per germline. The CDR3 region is CASEGGGSNQPQHF.

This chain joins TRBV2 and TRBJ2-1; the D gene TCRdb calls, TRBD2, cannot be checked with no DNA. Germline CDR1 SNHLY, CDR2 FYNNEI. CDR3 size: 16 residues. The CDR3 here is CASSNKRGNSYNEQFF.